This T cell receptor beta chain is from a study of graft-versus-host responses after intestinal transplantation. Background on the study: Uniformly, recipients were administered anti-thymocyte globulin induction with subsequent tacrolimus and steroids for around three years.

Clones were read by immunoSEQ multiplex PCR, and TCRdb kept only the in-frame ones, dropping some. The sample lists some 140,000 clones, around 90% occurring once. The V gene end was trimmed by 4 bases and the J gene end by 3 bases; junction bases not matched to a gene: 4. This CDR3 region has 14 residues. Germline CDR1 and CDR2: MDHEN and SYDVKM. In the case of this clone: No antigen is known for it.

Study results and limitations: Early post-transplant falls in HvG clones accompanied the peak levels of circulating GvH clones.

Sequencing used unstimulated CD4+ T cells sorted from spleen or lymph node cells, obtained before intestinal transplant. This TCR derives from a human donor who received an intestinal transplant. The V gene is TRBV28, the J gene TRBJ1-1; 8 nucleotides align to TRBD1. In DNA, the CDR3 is TGTGCCAGCAGTTGGACAGGGCGCGACACTGAAGCTTTCTTT. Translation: CASSWTGRDTEAFF. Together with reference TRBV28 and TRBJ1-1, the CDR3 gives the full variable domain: DVKVTQSSRYLVKRTGEKVFLECVQDMDHENMFWYRQDPGLGLRLIYFSYDVKMKEKGDIPEGYSVSREKKERFSLILESASTNQTSMYLCASSWTGRDTEAFFGQGTRLTVV.